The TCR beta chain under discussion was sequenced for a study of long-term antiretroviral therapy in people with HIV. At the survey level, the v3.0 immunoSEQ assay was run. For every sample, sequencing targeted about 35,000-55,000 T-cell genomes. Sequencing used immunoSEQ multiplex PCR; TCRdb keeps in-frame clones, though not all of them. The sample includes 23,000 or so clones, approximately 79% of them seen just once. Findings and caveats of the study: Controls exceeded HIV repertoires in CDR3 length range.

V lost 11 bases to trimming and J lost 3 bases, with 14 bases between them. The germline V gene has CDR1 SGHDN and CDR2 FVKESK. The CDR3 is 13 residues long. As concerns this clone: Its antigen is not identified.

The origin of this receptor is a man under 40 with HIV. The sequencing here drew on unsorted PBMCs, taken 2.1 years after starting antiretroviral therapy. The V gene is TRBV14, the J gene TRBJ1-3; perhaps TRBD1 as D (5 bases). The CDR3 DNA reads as TGTGCCGTCCAGGGACTATATGGAAACACCATATATTTT. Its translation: CAVQGLYGNTIYF. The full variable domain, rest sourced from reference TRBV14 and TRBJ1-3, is EAGVTQFPSHSVIEKGQTVTLRCDPISGHDNLYWYRRVMGKEIKFLLHFVKESKQDESGMPNNRFLAERTGGTYSTLKVQPAELEDSGVYFCAVQGLYGNTIYFGEGSWLTVV.